Following are 18 T cell receptor beta chains from one sample sequenced in a study of T cell responses to AZD1222 COVID-19 vaccine. The assay was immunoSEQ multiplex PCR, and TCRdb's table has in-frame clones only and misses some. The sample has about 120,000 clones, 80% to 90% seen once. The starting material was peripheral blood, obtained on day 0 of MenACWY control vaccination. The receptors derive from an adult in good health.

The chain carries TRBV18 and TRBJ1-1; a possible D gene is TRBD1 (5 bases). CDR3 length: 16 residues. Germline CDR1 KGHSH, CDR2 LQKENI. Deletions cut 2 bases from V and 3 bases from J, with 16 bases between. The CDR3 nucleotides read TGTGCCAGCTCACCAGTCAGGGAGAATGGTGACACTGAAGCTTTCTTT. Its protein product is CASSPVRENGDTEAFF.

The chain employs TRBV5-1 and TRBJ2-5; no firm D call. Germline loops: CDR1 SGHRS, CDR2 YFSETQ. V shed 0 bases and J shed 2 bases, with 8 bases lying between them. The CDR3 sequence is 14 residues long. In DNA, the CDR3 is TGCGCCAGCAGCTTGGCCCATCCACAAGAGACCCAGTACTTC. It is translated as CASSLAHPQETQYF.

The V gene is TRBV27, the J gene TRBJ2-1; 11 bases agree with TRBD2. This CDR3 region has 15 residues. V dropped 2 bases and J dropped 8; count of bases not matched to a gene: 5. Germline V gene data show CDR1 as MNHEY and CDR2 as SMNVEV (reference sequence). The CDR3 here is CASSLGSGGVDEQFF. For the CDR3, the DNA is TGTGCCAGCAGTTTAGGTAGCGGGGGGGTCGATGAGCAGTTCTTC.

This clone has more than one count but fewer than ten. The junction departs from the called germline gene at one end, perhaps through a read error. The V gene is TRBV6-2 or TRBV6-3, the J gene TRBJ2-1, with a tentative D call TRBD1 (5 bases). The CDR3 is made up of 11 amino acids. CDR1 and CDR2 (germline): MNHEY, SVGEGT. CDR3 residues: CASSYSRQTLF. CDR3 nucleotide sequence: TGTGCCAGCAGTTACTCGAGACAGACCCTCTTC.

This clone has just a few counts. DNA of the CDR3: TGCGCCAGCAGCCAAGAGGCCAGGGATTTCTATGGCTACACCTTC. Protein: CASSQEARDFYGYTF. This sequence joins TRBV4-3 and TRBJ1-2; D may be TRBD1 (5 bases). V was cut by 0 bases and J by 4 bases, with 12 bases left in between. Germline V gene sequence: CDR1 LGHNA, CDR2 YSLEER. This CDR3 comprises 15 residues.

The V gene is TRBV18, the J gene TRBJ2-7, with 12 bases that match TRBD1. Trimming took 5 bases from V and 4 from J; bases not matched to a gene: 3. Germline CDR1 and CDR2: KGHSH and LQKENI. This CDR3 is built from 14 residues. The CDR3 DNA reads TGTGCCAGCTCAAGGGACAGGGGGCTGTACGAGCAGTACTTC. This gives the protein CASSRDRGLYEQYF. Full variable domain (remainder filled in from reference TRBV18 and TRBJ2-7): NAGVMQNPRHLVRRRGQEARLRCSPMKGHSHVYWYRQLPEEGLKFMVYLQKENIIDESGMPKERFSAEFPKEGPSILRIQQVVRGDSAAYFCASSRDRGLYEQYFGPGTRLTVT.

This chain joins TRBV30 and TRBJ1-1; 8 positions agree with TRBD1. With V trimmed by 1 base and J by 4 bases, 8 bases remained unmatched. This CDR3 spans 15 amino acids. Germline assignment: CDR1 GTSNPN and CDR2 SVGIG (reference sequence). CDR3 bases: TGTGCCTGGAGTGCCCGGACAGGGAGGGGCACTGAAGCTTTCTTT. Protein product: CAWSARTGRGTEAFF.

This sequence joins TRBV27 and TRBJ1-6; D might be TRBD1 (5 bases). CDR1 is MNHEY, CDR2 SMNVEV, per germline (reference sequence). The CDR3 has 16 amino acids. V lost 4 bases and J lost 3, with 13 bases in between. This chain's CDR3 is CASSWDGGLYNSPLHF. The CDR3 DNA reads as TGTGCCAGCAGTTGGGACGGCGGTCTCTATAATTCACCCCTCCACTTT.

V usage is TRBV11-2 and J usage is TRBJ1-5; D possibly corresponds to TRBD1 (5 bases). This CDR3 has 15 amino acids. Trimming removed 0 bases from V and 6 bases from J, with 12 bases in between. CDR1 and CDR2 (germline): SGHAT, FQNNGV. The CDR3 DNA sequence: TGTGCCAGCAGCTTAGATGGTGGGGCTGGTCAGCCCCAGCATTTT. This sequence encodes CASSLDGGAGQPQHF.

This chain links TRBV5-4 with TRBJ2-3; the match to TRBD2 covers 15 bases. CDR3 length: 20 amino acids. CDR1 SGHNT and CDR2 YYREEE come from the germline V gene (reference sequence). Germline trimming cut 4 bases from V and 0 bases from J; bases unmatched to any gene: 12. The CDR3 loop reads CASSGVPGLAGGRSTDTQYF. Here the CDR3 DNA reads TGTGCCAGCAGCGGAGTACCGGGACTAGCGGGGGGCCGTAGCACAGATACGCAGTATTTT.

This sequence joins TRBV2 and TRBJ1-2; D ambiguous. The CDR3 runs to 15 residues. The V end lost 5 bases, the J end lost 2 bases, and 15 bases lay between the germline ends. Germline values: CDR1 SNHLY, CDR2 FYNNEI. CDR3 sequence reads: CASSRWGIWNYGYTF. DNA of the CDR3: TGTGCCAGCAGTCGTTGGGGTATTTGGAACTATGGCTACACCTTC.

This chain links TRBV24-1 with TRBJ2-7; D remains unclear. The germline gives CDR1 KGHDR, CDR2 SFDVKD. The CDR3 is made up of 17 amino acids. V lost 1 base to trimming and J lost 3 bases, with 18 bases between them. The CDR3 loop is CATSDFKILGQGYEQYF. CDR3 coding DNA: TGTGCCACCAGTGATTTCAAGATTTTGGGCCAAGGCTACGAGCAGTACTTC.

V usage is TRBV18 and J usage is TRBJ1-3; no definite D call. CDR3 length: 15 amino acids. Per the germline V gene, CDR1 is KGHSH and CDR2 is LQKENI. V was trimmed by 3 bases and J by 9 bases, leaving 18 bases between them. For the CDR3, the DNA is TGTGCCAGCTCACCCGAGACATCACTGATAGGCACCATATATTTT. Translating it yields CASSPETSLIGTIYF.

J is TRBJ2-3 and V is TRBV3-1 (or the pseudogene TRBV3-2); tentatively, D is TRBD1 or TRBD2 (5 bases each). The V end was cut by 0 bases, the J end by 4 bases, with 17 bases between. CDR1 is LGHDT and CDR2 is YNNKEL in the germline V gene (reference sequence). CDR3 length: 17 amino acids. The DNA of the CDR3 is TGTGCCAGCAGCCAAGATCTCCCGGGTAGGGGACCAGATACGCAGTATTTT. Translated, it gives CASSQDLPGRGPDTQYF.

This chain uses TRBV6-6 with TRBJ1-5, with D hard to call. The V end lost 6 bases, the J end lost 4 bases, and 7 bases lay between the germline ends. Per germline, CDR1 MNHNY and CDR2 SVGAGI (reference sequence). The length of the CDR3 is 12 residues. The CDR3 sequence is CASRMENQPQHF. CDR3 bases: TGTGCCAGCAGGATGGAAAATCAGCCCCAGCATTTT.

The sample holds one count of this clone. This chain connects TRBV27 to TRBJ2-3; 13 nucleotides line up with TRBD2. The CDR3 is 15 residues long. The V segment lost 5 bases and the J segment 7 bases; nucleotides outside the gene matches: 6. Germline assignment: CDR1 MNHEY and CDR2 SMNVEV (reference sequence). The CDR3 nucleotides are TGTGCCAGCAGTGGGACTAGCGGGGTTGCGTATACGCAGTATTTT. Protein sequence: CASSGTSGVAYTQYF.

The V call is TRBV28, the J call TRBJ1-5, with D unresolved. This CDR3 is built from 12 residues. Germline values: CDR1 MDHEN, CDR2 SYDVKM. Trimming stripped 6 bases from V and 5 bases from J, with 8 bases between. CDR3 nucleotides: TGTGCCAGCAGCCACGACCATCAGCCCCAGCATTTT. Protein: CASSHDHQPQHF. Using reference TRBV28 and TRBJ1-5 for the parts outside the CDR3, the full variable domain is DVKVTQSSRYLVKRTGEKVFLECVQDMDHENMFWYRQDPGLGLRLIYFSYDVKMKEKGDIPEGYSVSREKKERFSLILESASTNQTSMYLCASSHDHQPQHFGDGTRLSIL.

J is TRBJ2-1 and V is TRBV10-2; TRBD2 aligns across 12 bases. The germline gives CDR1 WSHSY, CDR2 SAAADI. The V segment lost 7 bases and the J segment 6 bases; nucleotides outside the gene matches: 16. This CDR3 has 18 amino acids. CDR3: CASMGWTSGVGGGNEQFF. The DNA for the CDR3 is TGCGCCAGCATGGGATGGACTAGCGGGGTTGGGGGTGGCAATGAGCAGTTCTTC.